Here is one T cell receptor (beta chain) with its context. Its antigen remains unidentified. Per-base qualities were not stored, and no clone one base away is much larger. The immunoSEQ assay, a bias-controlled multiplex PCR with V- and J-specific primers, was used to amplify TCR beta CDR3 regions from genomic DNA. In a second PCR step, the CDR3 amplicons were tagged with a proprietary barcode plus Illumina adapter sequences. An Illumina MiSeq instrument was used for sequencing of the CDR3 libraries. In the authors' own workflow: Export and quality control were performed with immunoSEQ Analyzer 3.0, and downstream analyses were performed with R Bioconductor and Immunarch. Repertoire metrics were calculated using only productive rearrangements within the normalized downsampled data set. Clonotypes larger than 5 templates in the normalized cohort were defined as pathologically expanded. Repertoire diversity was measured with the Inverse Simpson Index. The non-normalized data set was used for CMV-specificity analyses so that all clonotypes could be captured. TCRdb retrieved this table from immuneACCESS and kept in-frame rearrangements only. Not all clones are present; in checked studies, unresolved V genes account for under half, and no reason is known for the remainder. That table supplies the V and J calls and clone size; D and trimming were determined from the DNA. Across this sample there are approximately 44,000 clones, with around 94% seen only once. Around 0.85% of the sample is in the top ten clones.

This sample is part of a study of T cell clonotyping in hematopoietic cell transplantation (dated by TCRdb to the early 2020s). For the wider study: In the study, around 130 blood samples were gathered from 35 consecutive transplant recipients and their related donors. Recruitment of patients was conducted between 2015 and January 2017, and follow-up was continued until late 2020 or death.

The CDR1 and CDR2 encoded by the germline V gene are SNHLY and FYNNEI. The CDR3 covers 13 residues, taking in both the cysteine and the phenylalanine. Only the CDR3 portion is preserved as DNA: 39 bases, with reading frame beginning at the first base. V loses 4 bases, J loses 0 bases, and the germline ends lie 6 bases apart. Beyond this particular receptor, the publication reports: Sample size was limited, and cells were not sorted, so CD4 and CD8 repertoire contributions could not be separated. Broader posttransplant TCR repertoire diversity was predicted by donor and pretransplant recipient Inverse Simpson Index values. Recipient TCR diversity fell after transplant, with pathologically expanded clonotypes rising progressively from day 30 to day 180. Only a small fraction of recipient repertoires overlapped donor repertoires, with over 95% appearing de novo at the given depth.

Related transplant donors provided blood samples for TCR beta sequencing. Nuclei Lysis Solution was used to extract genomic DNA from fresh or cryopreserved unfractionated peripheral blood mononuclear cells. Specimen: peripheral blood mononuclear cells. The TCR sequence derives from a woman between 50 and 59 years old in good health. Some clones in this sample may be carry-over from other donors' samples. The sequence joins TRBV2 to TRBJ1-2; the D gene lacks a confident call. The CDR3 region reads CASSVGANYGYTF. The sequence in DNA is TGTGCCAGCAGTGTGGGAGCTAACTATGGCTACACCTTC.